This T cell receptor beta chain was recovered during a study of cytomegalovirus exposure and HLA in healthy donors. Trimming at V came to 5 bases and at J to 2 bases, leaving 21 bases not matched to a gene. CDR3 size: 19 residues. CDR1 is SEHNR and CDR2 is FQNEAQ in the germline V gene (reference sequence). The PCR employed 60 Vbeta primers together with 13 Jbeta primers. Sequencing was performed with immunoSEQ multiplex PCR; in TCRdb, only in-frame clones are kept and a portion is missing. Among some 140,000 clones listed, approximately 80% were seen once. Study-level results: Earlier findings revealed that most TCR beta V segments proved productive either about 87% or about 30% of the time. Presence/absence analyses rested on an assumption that sequencing depth was roughly uniform across donors. Further analysis, carried out later, found HLA-associated TCR beta chains more clonally expanded than equally common other chains. Later genetic work tied a missense DCLRE1C variant to beta-chain V and J trimming.

A word on this clone: Its target is not known.

Input material: PBMCs. The receptor was isolated from a man aged 45 to 65 in good health and CMV-seronegative. The chain links TRBV7-9 to TRBJ2-7; the match to TRBD2 covers 7 bases. The CDR3, as DNA: TGTGCCAGCAGCCTAAAACGTCGGTACAGACGGGACTATCCCTACGAGCAGTACTTC. It yields the protein CASSLKRRYRRDYPYEQYF.